Described below is a single T cell receptor (beta chain) sequence and its context. The antigen remains undetermined. Here immunoSEQ multiplex PCR was the method, and the copy in TCRdb shows in-frame clones only, minus some. The sample includes more than 2 million clones, 93% of them seen just once. The entry originates in a study of shared clonotypes between healthy human individuals. Study-wide findings and caveats: With few donors, the genetic and exposure-history diversity represented was limited. The four-donor shared clonotypes exceeded non-shared clonotypes in generation probability, with non-shared ones scoring lower.

CD8 cells regarded as naive lacked CD45RO, were positively chosen for CCR7, and omitted terminally differentiated effector memory CD45RA+ cells. CDR1 is MNHEY and CDR2 is SMNVEV in the germline V gene (reference sequence). Trimming shortened V by 2 bases and J by 5 bases, and 12 bases separated the two germline ends. The CDR3 covers 15 residues. The chain uses TRBV27 and TRBJ2-2; D is perhaps TRBD1 or TRBD2 (6 bases each). Sample: naive CD8+ T cells from PBMCs. This TCR came from a man aged 18 to 30 in good health. Some clones in this sample may be carry-over from other donors' samples. CDR3: CASSLGGAGTGELFF. The CDR3 region has the DNA TGTGCCAGCAGTTTAGGGGGCGCGGGGACCGGGGAGCTGTTTTTT.